This entry lists 7 T cell receptor beta chains sequenced from one sample in a study of OX40 agonist ivuxolimab in advanced cancers. Profiled with immunoSEQ multiplex PCR; TCRdb holds only in-frame clones, not every one. The sample shows about 82,000 clones, approximately 87% of them seen only once. The sample in question was CD4+ or CD8+ T cells sorted from blood, obtained in a trial of the OX40 agonist ivuxolimab. The receptors come from an adult with an advanced solid tumor such as melanoma, head and neck, liver or kidney cancer.

This clone was seen only once. CDR3 DNA: TGCGCCAGCAGCCGCCGGGGGGAAAATGAAAAACTGTTTTTT. It encodes CASSRRGENEKLFF. This chain links TRBV5-1 with TRBJ1-4; TRBD1 might be the D (5 bases). Trimming took off 4 bases at V and 5 bases at J, with 12 bases between the two ends. Germline V gives CDR1 SGHRS, CDR2 YFSETQ. The CDR3 has 14 residues.

The chain links TRBV4-2 to TRBJ2-7; D possibly uses TRBD1 or TRBD2 (5 bases each). The CDR3 is 14 residues long. Germline CDR1 and CDR2: LGHNA and YNFKEQ. Between the trimmed V and J ends, which lost 5 bases and 1 base, there was a span of 12 bases. CDR3 in DNA: TGTGCCAGCAGCACAGGACTCAATTCCTACGAGCAGTACTTC. It translates to CASSTGLNSYEQYF.

This rearrangement joins TRBV19 to TRBJ1-2; the D is unclear. The CDR3 consists of 12 residues. Between the trimmed V and J ends, which lost 10 bases and 8 bases, there was a span of 17 bases. Germline V CDR1 and CDR2: LNHDA, SQIVND (reference sequence). CDR3 DNA: TGTGCCATCATTTCGGAGGGTACCGGCTACACCTTC. Its protein product is CAIISEGTGYTF.

The chain joins TRBV19 to TRBJ1-6; TRBD1 matches 10 bases. The CDR3 runs 14 residues. Germline lookup yields CDR1 LNHDA and CDR2 SQIVND (reference sequence). Trimming removed 7 bases from V and 9 bases from J; junction bases left unmatched: 6. The CDR3 reads CASTRQGASSPLHF. The CDR3 DNA sequence: TGTGCCAGTACCCGACAGGGGGCTAGTTCACCCCTCCACTTT.

The chain joins TRBV2 to TRBJ1-4; D unclear. Trimming shortened V by 3 bases and J by 5 bases, and 10 bases separated the two germline ends. CDR1 SNHLY and CDR2 FYNNEI come from the germline V gene. The CDR3 totals 14 residues. CDR3 region: CASSDAGGNEKLFF. The CDR3 nucleotides are TGTGCCAGCAGTGATGCAGGAGGGAATGAAAAACTGTTTTTT. Looking up the rest from reference TRBV2 and TRBJ1-4 gives the full variable domain: EPEVTQTPSHQVTQMGQEVILRCVPISNHLYFYWYRQILGQKVEFLVSFYNNEISEKSEIFDDQFSVERPDGSNFTLKIRSTKLEDSAMYFCASSDAGGNEKLFFGSGTQLSVL.

This sequence joins TRBV27 and TRBJ1-5; D not resolved. The CDR3 is 14 residues long. The V gene lost 3 bases and the J gene lost 2 bases, with 8 bases spanning the gap. Germline CDR1 and CDR2: MNHEY and SMNVEV (reference sequence). DNA of the CDR3: TGTGCCAGCAGTTTTCGAAAAGGCAATCAGCCCCAGCATTTT. Translation: CASSFRKGNQPQHF.

This sequence joins TRBV7-3 and TRBJ2-1, with D perhaps being TRBD1 or TRBD2 (6 bases each). Germline loops: CDR1 SGHTA, CDR2 FQGTGA. The CDR3 loop spans 14 amino acids. The V end was cut by 1 base, the J end by 8 bases, with 12 bases between. The CDR3 is CASSLMGGSDEQFF. The CDR3 DNA reads TGTGCCAGCAGCTTAATGGGGGGCAGTGATGAGCAGTTCTTC.